These 16 T cell receptor beta chains came from one sample sequenced in a study of cytomegalovirus exposure and HLA in healthy donors (dated by TCRdb to about 2017). Library creation used the immunoSEQ multiplex PCR assay. For the multiplex PCR, a mixture combining 60 forward primers for TCR Vbeta segments and 13 reverse primers for TCR Jbeta segments was used. TCRdb mirrors the immuneACCESS table, restricted to in-frame sequences. Some clones are absent from its copies; in checked studies, under half trace to an unresolved V gene, and the reason for the others is unknown. The sample table holds 85,000 to 100,000 clones, of which roughly 80% were seen once. The ten largest account for over 15% of the sample. The sequenced sample was PBMCs. Source of these receptors: a man aged 60-69 years in good health and CMV-seropositive.

The chain employs TRBV5-5 and TRBJ2-2; 7 nucleotides agree with TRBD1. CDR3 length: 14 amino acids. Germline V gene sequence: CDR1 SGHKS, CDR2 YYEKEE (reference sequence). Unmatched junction bases numbered 7, after V lost 4 bases and J lost 7 bases. The CDR3 loop reads CASSQTGVGGELFF. The CDR3 nucleotides read TGTGCCAGCAGCCAAACAGGGGTAGGCGGGGAGCTGTTTTTT.

Only a few counts were recorded for this clone. The gene calls are TRBV30 and TRBJ2-2; D not resolved. Germline CDR1 is GTSNPN and CDR2 is SVGIG (reference sequence). V lost 3 bases and J lost 7, with 15 bases in between. The CDR3 sequence is 14 residues long. The CDR3 loop reads CAWRPLGSIGELFF. In DNA form, the CDR3 reads TGTGCCTGGAGGCCATTAGGTAGCATCGGGGAGCTGTTTTTT.

The chain has TRBV5-4 and TRBJ2-7; D gene uncertain. The CDR3 extends over 12 amino acids. Germline V gene sequence: CDR1 SGHNT, CDR2 YYREEE (reference sequence). V lost 4 bases, J lost 6 bases, and 11 bases lay in between. The CDR3 DNA follows: TGTGCCAGCAGCACTGTCCTCCGCGAGCAGTACTTC. Protein product: CASSTVLREQYF.

This chain uses TRBV5-1 with TRBJ2-3; TRBD1 agrees at 9 bases. Germline CDR1 and CDR2: SGHRS and YFSETQ. The junction had 7 bases not matched to a gene; V was cut back by 5 bases and J by 6 bases. The CDR3 length is 14 residues. CDR3 nucleotide sequence: TGCGCCAGCAGTCAGAGGACAGGGGTGGATACGCAGTATTTT. Translation gives CASSQRTGVDTQYF.

The chain employs TRBV19 and TRBJ2-6, with D unclear. Trimming stripped 7 bases from V and 0 bases from J, with 7 bases between. CDR1 is LNHDA and CDR2 is SQIVND in the germline V gene (reference sequence). The CDR3 sequence is 14 residues long. The CDR3 spells CASTDTSGANVLTF. CDR3 DNA sequence: TGTGCCAGTACCGACACCTCTGGGGCCAACGTCCTGACTTTC. The full variable domain, with the rest looked up from reference TRBV19 and TRBJ2-6, is DGGITQSPKYLFRKEGQNVTLSCEQNLNHDAMYWYRQDPGQGLRLIYYSQIVNDFQKGDIAEGYSVSREKKESFPLTVTSAQKNPTAFYLCASTDTSGANVLTFGAGSRLTVL.

The V and J genes are TRBV7-8 and TRBJ2-1, with D unclear. The germline gives CDR1 SGHVS, CDR2 FQNEAQ. The CDR3 runs 12 residues. Trimming left V 5 bases short and J 7 bases short, with 9 bases between. CDR3 bases: TGTGCCAGCAGCCCGCGCCTGAATGAGCAGTTCTTC. Its protein is CASSPRLNEQFF.

This rearrangement joins TRBV7-9 to TRBJ2-2, with D tentatively TRBD2 (7 bases). CDR3 length: 15 residues. CDR1 SEHNR and CDR2 FQNEAQ come from the germline V gene (reference sequence). The ends were cut back, 0 bases at V and 6 bases at J, with 11 bases in the middle. The CDR3 nucleotides read TGTGCCAGCAGCTTAGCGGGGGGGCAAGCCGGGGAGCTGTTTTTT. Translating gives CASSLAGGQAGELFF.

This chain links TRBV19 with TRBJ1-2; D gene unclear. The ends were cut back, 7 bases at V and 4 bases at J, with 16 bases in the middle. The CDR3 extends over 14 amino acids. CDR1 is LNHDA and CDR2 is SQIVND in the germline V gene (reference sequence). CDR3 sequence reads: CASTPRLGSYGYTF. CDR3 nucleotide sequence: TGTGCCAGTACCCCACGGCTGGGGAGCTATGGCTACACCTTC.

The chain joins TRBV18 to TRBJ2-7, with 10 bases matching TRBD1. Germline assignment: CDR1 KGHSH and CDR2 LQKENI. The CDR3 contains 13 residues. V shed 1 base, J shed 6 bases, and the junction held 0 bases outside the gene matches. Here the CDR3 DNA reads TGTGCCAGCTCACCACGGGACAGGGGCGAGCAGTACTTC. It translates to CASSPRDRGEQYF. The full variable domain, completed using reference TRBV18 and TRBJ2-7, is NAGVMQNPRHLVRRRGQEARLRCSPMKGHSHVYWYRQLPEEGLKFMVYLQKENIIDESGMPKERFSAEFPKEGPSILRIQQVVRGDSAAYFCASSPRDRGEQYFGPGTRLTVT.

The V call is TRBV4-2, the J call TRBJ2-2; 10 nucleotides line up with TRBD2. The CDR3 covers 17 residues. Trimming at V came to 4 bases and at J to 5 bases, leaving 10 bases not matched to a gene. Germline V gene data show CDR1 as LGHNA and CDR2 as YNFKEQ. CDR3 region: CASSPEAGGRGTGELFF. The DNA for the CDR3 is TGTGCCAGCAGCCCGGAAGCGGGGGGGCGGGGTACCGGGGAGCTGTTTTTT.

CDR3 amino acids: CASSRPGDEQFF. In nucleotides, the CDR3 is TGTGCCAGCAGCAGACCCGGGGATGAGCAGTTCTTC. The V call is TRBV5-4, the J call TRBJ2-1, with D tentatively TRBD2 (5 bases). The germline V and J ends were trimmed by 4 bases and 8 bases, with 10 bases remaining between them. Germline V lookup: CDR1 SGHNT, CDR2 YYREEE (reference sequence). There are 12 residues in the CDR3.

With respect to this clone: This specimen includes other DNA sequences encoding the same CDR3. The chain employs TRBV29-1 and TRBJ1-2, with D possibly TRBD1 on 6 matching bases. CDR1 is SQVTM and CDR2 is ANQGSEA in the germline V gene. V was clipped by 3 bases and J by 0 bases, with 8 bases between them. This CDR3 region has 13 residues. The CDR3: CSVDPGANYGYTF. The CDR3 nucleotides read TGCAGCGTTGATCCAGGGGCTAACTATGGCTACACCTTC. The full variable domain, rest sourced from reference TRBV29-1 and TRBJ1-2, is SAVISQKPSRDICQRGTSLTIQCQVDSQVTMMFWYRQQPGQSLTLIATANQGSEATYESGFVIDKFPISRPNLTFSTLTVSNMSPEDSSIYLCSVDPGANYGYTFGSGTRLTVV.

The V call is TRBV5-1, the J call TRBJ2-3, with 8 bases aligning to TRBD1. Trimming at V came to 2 bases and at J to 5 bases, leaving 13 bases not matched to a gene. The CDR3 is made up of 17 amino acids. From germline, CDR1 is SGHRS and CDR2 YFSETQ. The CDR3 DNA reads TGCGCCAGCAGCTTAAACAGGGGGGTCGATGCAGGAGATACGCAGTATTTT. Protein product: CASSLNRGVDAGDTQYF.

This clone was picked up a small number of times. The rearrangement links TRBV19 to TRBJ2-2, with D possibly TRBD1 on 6 matching bases. Deletions cut 5 bases from V and 0 bases from J, with 10 bases between. This CDR3 is built from 15 residues. Germline assignment: CDR1 LNHDA and CDR2 SQIVND (reference sequence). The CDR3 DNA is TGTGCCAGTAGTGCCGACAGGACGAACACCGGGGAGCTGTTTTTT. Its protein is CASSADRTNTGELFF.

The chain has TRBV5-1 and TRBJ2-7, with 8 positions matching TRBD1. Trimming took 5 bases from V and 3 from J; bases not matched to a gene: 4. Germline V gene data show CDR1 as SGHRS and CDR2 as YFSETQ. This CDR3 is built from 13 residues. The CDR3 nucleotides read TGCGCCAGCAGGCGGGACAGGAACTACGAGCAGTACTTC. Translated, it gives CASRRDRNYEQYF.

The rearrangement links TRBV19 to TRBJ2-7; 9 bases agree with TRBD1. Germline V gene sequence: CDR1 LNHDA, CDR2 SQIVND (reference sequence). V was clipped by 4 bases and J by 1 base; unmatched bases: 5. The CDR3 has 15 amino acids. The CDR3 spells CASSTRGQGSYEQYF. The CDR3 bases are TGTGCCAGTAGTACGAGGGGACAGGGATCCTACGAGCAGTACTTC.